These 25 T cell receptor beta chains originate from one sample sequenced in a study of human T cells and chemical hapten exposure. TCRdb ran MiXCR on the RACE reads and lists one entry per CDR3 protein. The sample includes around 57,000 distinct CDR3 sequences, approximately 10% of them seen just once. Time point denoted: patch test 1, 2 weeks after DPC sensitization. Treatment specified: therapeutic diphenylcyclopropenone sensitization with weekly scalp DPC. Someone pulled total RNA out of unfractionated whole blood. The specimen was whole blood, collected in connection with sensitization to the hapten diphenylcyclopropenone (DPC). Receptors were obtained from a woman aged 40 to 49 with alopecia areata. Some clones in this sample may be carry-over from other donors' samples.

This clonotype has more than one count but fewer than ten. The rearrangement uses TRBV30 and TRBJ1-1, with a weak D call TRBD1 (6 bases). The CDR3 covers 15 residues. Per the germline V gene, CDR1 is GTSNPN and CDR2 is SVGIG (reference sequence). Between the trimmed V and J ends, which lost 4 bases and 0 bases, there was a span of 15 bases. CDR3 DNA: TGTGCCTGGACCAAAAGGGGGGTCATGAACACTGAAGCTTTCTTT. This sequence encodes CAWTKRGVMNTEAFF.

This clonotype turned up a few times. The chain is built from TRBV7-2 and TRBJ1-1; TRBD1 agrees at 8 bases. Trimming at V came to 3 bases and at J to 5 bases, leaving 17 bases not matched to a gene. The CDR3 covers 18 residues. Germline V gene lookup returns CDR1 SGHTA and CDR2 FQGNSA. This chain's CDR3 is CASSLLPGGWGSITEAFF. Written as DNA, the CDR3 is TGTGCCAGCAGCTTGTTGCCAGGGGGCTGGGGTTCCATTACTGAAGCTTTCTTT.

This clonotype was seen only a few times. The rearrangement links TRBV28 to TRBJ2-7; D remains unclear. The germline CDR1 and CDR2 sequences are MDHEN and SYDVKM. This CDR3 spans 13 amino acids. Trimming cost V 6 bases and J 1 base, with 10 bases left between them. CDR3 sequence (DNA): TGTGCCAGCAGCTACACAGTATCCTACGAGCAGTACTTC. It yields the protein CASSYTVSYEQYF.

This clonotype has just a few counts. The chain couples TRBV12-3 or TRBV12-4 to TRBJ2-2; D remains ambiguous. There are 11 residues in the CDR3. The V end was cut by 6 bases, the J end by 8 bases, with 7 bases between. The CDR3 bases are TGTGCCAGCAGACGATCGGGGGAGCTGTTTTTT. Its protein product is CASRRSGELFF.

This clonotype appeared a few times. V usage is TRBV29-1 and J usage is TRBJ2-1; 9 positions match TRBD2. CDR1 and CDR2 (germline): SQVTM, ANQGSEA. V shed 6 bases and J 6 bases; nucleotides not matched to a gene: 9. The CDR3 totals 14 residues. CDR3 sequence (DNA): TGCAGCGTCAGATCGGGACTAGCCAGCAATGAGCAGTTCTTC. It specifies CSVRSGLASNEQFF.

There are a few counts of this clonotype. The chain employs TRBV18 and TRBJ1-2; unclear D gene. This CDR3 comprises 14 residues. Germline CDR1 KGHSH, CDR2 LQKENI. With 2 bases removed from V and 2 bases from J, the gap between germline ends came to 9 bases. The CDR3 sequence is CASSPTDENYGYTF. CDR3 nucleotide sequence: TGTGCCAGCTCACCAACAGACGAAAACTATGGCTACACCTTC.

This clonotype was detected ten times or more. The chain is built from TRBV6-2 or TRBV6-3 and TRBJ2-7; D gene uncertain. V lost 2 bases to trimming and J lost 0 bases, with 8 bases between them. CDR3 length: 14 residues. Germline CDR1 and CDR2: MNHEY and SVGEGT. This CDR3 is CASSYEVDSYEQYF. The CDR3 DNA is TGTGCCAGCAGTTACGAGGTCGACTCCTACGAGCAGTACTTC.

This clonotype came up a few times. The chain is built from TRBV7-3 and TRBJ2-1; no clear D. Germline CDR1 SGHTA, CDR2 FQGTGA. Trimming shortened V by 5 bases and J by 0 bases, and 5 bases separated the two germline ends. The CDR3 is 13 amino acids. CDR3 nucleotides: TGTGCCAGCAGCCCCGGCTCCTACAATGAGCAGTTCTTC. This gives the protein CASSPGSYNEQFF.

This clonotype was observed a few times. The V and J genes are TRBV20-1 and TRBJ1-2; D is undetermined. This CDR3 is built from 13 residues. Between the trimmed V and J ends, which lost 8 bases and 0 bases, there was a span of 13 bases. In germline, CDR1 is DFQATT, CDR2 SNEGSKA (reference sequence). The CDR3 DNA reads TGCAGTTATACACCATCTTCTAACTATGGCTACACCTTC. Protein product: CSYTPSSNYGYTF.

This clonotype was detected many times. The genes are TRBV3-1 and TRBJ2-5, with TRBD2 as a possible D gene (6 bases). The CDR3 spans 15 residues. Germline V gives CDR1 LGHDT, CDR2 YNNKEL (reference sequence). V shed 0 bases and J shed 2 bases, with 10 bases lying between them. CDR3 sequence (DNA): TGTGCCAGCAGCCAAGATGGAGGGGCTCAAGAGACCCAGTACTTC. Its translation is CASSQDGGAQETQYF.

This clonotype occurred a few times. J is TRBJ1-2 and V is TRBV3-1; 10 bases are shared with TRBD1. Trimming cost V 0 bases and J 3 bases; bases outside gene matches: 10. This CDR3 has 18 residues. Per germline, CDR1 LGHDT and CDR2 YNNKEL (reference sequence). The DNA of the CDR3 is TGTGCCAGCAGCCAAGATTGGGACAGGGGCGAAGGGGACTATGGCTACACCTTC. It yields the protein CASSQDWDRGEGDYGYTF. Variable domain in full (rest from reference TRBV3-1 and TRBJ1-2): DTAVSQTPKYLVTQMGNDKSIKCEQNLGHDTMYWYKQDSKKFLKIMFSYNNKELIINETVPNRFSPKSPDKAHLNLHINSLELGDSAVYFCASSQDWDRGEGDYGYTFGSGTRLTVV.

The chain recombines TRBV3-1 with TRBJ1-2; D remains ambiguous. The CDR3 runs 14 residues. V was clipped by 3 bases and J by 3 bases, with 11 bases between them. Germline lookup yields CDR1 LGHDT and CDR2 YNNKEL (reference sequence). The CDR3 nucleotides are TGTGCCAGCAGCCAGCCGGGAACATACTATGGCTACACCTTC. This gives the protein CASSQPGTYYGYTF.

This clonotype was found a few times. The V gene is TRBV5-1, the J gene TRBJ2-4; D is perhaps TRBD2 (6 bases). There are 14 residues in the CDR3. Germline-derived CDR1 and CDR2 are SGHRS and YFSETQ. Deletions cut 4 bases from V and 7 bases from J, with 15 bases between. The CDR3 DNA follows: TGCGCCAGCAGCCGGACTACCCAAGGGAACATTCAGTACTTC. Translating it yields CASSRTTQGNIQYF.

This clonotype was picked up a small number of times. The V gene is TRBV14, the J gene TRBJ1-6; D unresolved. Germline lookup yields CDR1 SGHDN and CDR2 FVKESK. Trimming stripped 1 base from V and 6 bases from J, with 10 bases between. CDR3 length: 15 residues. The CDR3 nucleotides are TGTGCCAGCAGCCAAGGAACGGTCGCTAATTCACCCCTCCACTTT. Amino acids: CASSQGTVANSPLHF.

This clonotype was seen only a few times. The gene calls are TRBV5-4 and TRBJ2-7; a weak D match, TRBD1 (6 bases). The CDR3 runs 15 residues. Germline V gene lookup returns CDR1 SGHNT and CDR2 YYREEE (reference sequence). V was clipped by 4 bases and J by 4 bases, with 18 bases between them. The CDR3 reads CASSARGPLGYEQYF. CDR3 coding DNA: TGTGCCAGCAGCGCCAGGGGCCCCTTAGGGTACGAGCAGTACTTC.

This clonotype was picked up a small number of times. The V gene is TRBV6-5, the J gene TRBJ2-1; tentatively, D is TRBD1 (6 bases). Germline values: CDR1 MNHEY, CDR2 SVGAGI. V lost 7 bases, J lost 3 bases, and 22 bases lay in between. The CDR3 is 17 residues long. CDR3 in amino acids: CASKNTQGIGFYNEQFF. The CDR3 DNA is TGTGCCAGCAAAAATACCCAGGGGATCGGGTTCTACAATGAGCAGTTCTTC.

In this sample, this clonotype turned up once. The rearrangement joins TRBV28 to TRBJ2-7; 7 nucleotides agree with TRBD1. The length of the CDR3 is 13 residues. Germline CDR1 and CDR2: MDHEN and SYDVKM. V lost 7 bases to trimming and J lost 4 bases; unmatched junction nucleotides: 7. The CDR3 DNA is TGTGCCAGCACCCTGGGACAGATTTACGAGCAGTACTTC. Translating gives CASTLGQIYEQYF.

The chain is built from TRBV29-1 and TRBJ2-3; 7 bases align to TRBD2. The CDR3 length is 13 residues. The germline V gene encodes CDR1 SQVTM and CDR2 ANQGSEA. Trimming cost V 2 bases and J 5 bases; bases outside gene matches: 4. The CDR3 nucleotides read TGCAGCGTTGAAACTAGCGAGGGAGATACGCAGTATTTT. Translation: CSVETSEGDTQYF.

About this clonotype: At one end the junction does not follow the germline gene, possibly because of a read error. This chain joins TRBV4-1 and TRBJ2-7; TRBD2 matches at 9 bases. The CDR3 runs 17 residues. The germline CDR1 and CDR2 sequences are MGHRA and YSYEKL. The CDR3 here is CSSSQDSGLAGFYEQYF. The CDR3 DNA reads as TGCTCCAGCAGCCAAGACTCGGGCCTAGCGGGATTCTACGAGCAGTACTTC.

The chain uses TRBV20-1 and TRBJ2-7; TRBD1 aligns across 7 bases. The CDR3 length is 15 residues. Germline CDR1 and CDR2: DFQATT and SNEGSKA (reference sequence). V was pared by 3 bases and J by 3 bases, with 11 bases of the junction left unmatched. Here the CDR3 reads CSARDHRGTGYEQYF. CDR3 DNA: TGCAGTGCTAGGGACCACAGGGGAACGGGCTACGAGCAGTACTTC.

This clonotype was seen ten or more times. The chain employs TRBV20-1 and TRBJ1-1; no definite D call. Germline loops: CDR1 DFQATT, CDR2 SNEGSKA (reference sequence). Deletions cut 6 bases from V and 7 bases from J, with 18 bases between. The CDR3 is 13 amino acids. CDR3 loop: CSAGRPGEGEAFF. The CDR3 bases are TGCAGTGCCGGGCGACCGGGCGAGGGTGAAGCTTTCTTT.

V usage is TRBV5-1 and J usage is TRBJ2-3; TRBD1 matches 8 bases. V shed 6 bases and J 1 base; nucleotides not matched to a gene: 7. CDR1 SGHRS and CDR2 YFSETQ come from the germline V gene. CDR3 size: 15 residues. The CDR3, as DNA: TGCGCCAGCACCCCAGGGGGCTTCGGCACAGATACGCAGTATTTT. Amino acids: CASTPGGFGTDTQYF.

This clonotype was seen more than once but under ten times. The chain couples TRBV7-6 to TRBJ1-4, with 8 bases matching TRBD1. Germline lookup yields CDR1 SGHVS and CDR2 FNYEAQ. The trim removed 1 base at V and 5 bases at J, leaving 0 bases unmatched. The CDR3 sequence is 14 residues long. Here the CDR3 DNA reads TGTGCCAGCAGCTTAGGACAGGGGAATGAAAAACTGTTTTTT. It encodes CASSLGQGNEKLFF.

This clonotype showed up many times. The rearrangement joins TRBV29-1 to TRBJ1-1, with 7 nucleotides matching TRBD1. Trimming took 4 bases from V and 1 from J; bases not matched to a gene: 6. Germline CDR1 is SQVTM and CDR2 is ANQGSEA. This CDR3 region has 14 residues. Written as DNA, the CDR3 is TGCAGCGTTGCTCCCGGGACAGCGAACACTGAAGCTTTCTTT. Encoded protein: CSVAPGTANTEAFF.

This clonotype was detected only a few times. V and J are TRBV29-1 and TRBJ1-2; the D is unclear. This CDR3 region has 11 residues. In germline, CDR1 is SQVTM, CDR2 ANQGSEA. Trimming stripped 3 bases from V and 4 bases from J, with 6 bases between. The CDR3 region is CSVDGTYGYTF. The CDR3 DNA follows: TGCAGCGTTGATGGCACCTATGGCTACACCTTC.